This T cell receptor (beta chain) was observed in a study of blood T cell repertoires in COVID-19. The wider study: Collection of acute and convalescent COVID-19 samples took place in the United States, Italy and Spain.

In the authors' methods: Reference gene primer amplification gave estimated nucleated cell counts. Method: immunoSEQ multiplex PCR; TCRdb's copy keeps in-frame clones and lacks some. The DNA gave D and trimming, while V, J and clone size come from that table. The sample yields 250,000 to 350,000 clones, about 85% seen once. Germline CDR1 SGDLS, CDR2 YYNGEE. The V end was cut by 4 bases, the J end by 4 bases, with 17 bases between. This CDR3 region has 15 residues. The source is a woman aged 45-65 years who had recovered from COVID-19. The sequencing input was peripheral blood. The rearrangement joins TRBV9 to TRBJ2-5; possible D gene TRBD1, 6 bases. The CDR3 nucleotides are TGTGCCAGCAGCATCAGGTCACAGGGATCAGAGACCCAGTACTTC. Translating gives CASSIRSQGSETQYF.